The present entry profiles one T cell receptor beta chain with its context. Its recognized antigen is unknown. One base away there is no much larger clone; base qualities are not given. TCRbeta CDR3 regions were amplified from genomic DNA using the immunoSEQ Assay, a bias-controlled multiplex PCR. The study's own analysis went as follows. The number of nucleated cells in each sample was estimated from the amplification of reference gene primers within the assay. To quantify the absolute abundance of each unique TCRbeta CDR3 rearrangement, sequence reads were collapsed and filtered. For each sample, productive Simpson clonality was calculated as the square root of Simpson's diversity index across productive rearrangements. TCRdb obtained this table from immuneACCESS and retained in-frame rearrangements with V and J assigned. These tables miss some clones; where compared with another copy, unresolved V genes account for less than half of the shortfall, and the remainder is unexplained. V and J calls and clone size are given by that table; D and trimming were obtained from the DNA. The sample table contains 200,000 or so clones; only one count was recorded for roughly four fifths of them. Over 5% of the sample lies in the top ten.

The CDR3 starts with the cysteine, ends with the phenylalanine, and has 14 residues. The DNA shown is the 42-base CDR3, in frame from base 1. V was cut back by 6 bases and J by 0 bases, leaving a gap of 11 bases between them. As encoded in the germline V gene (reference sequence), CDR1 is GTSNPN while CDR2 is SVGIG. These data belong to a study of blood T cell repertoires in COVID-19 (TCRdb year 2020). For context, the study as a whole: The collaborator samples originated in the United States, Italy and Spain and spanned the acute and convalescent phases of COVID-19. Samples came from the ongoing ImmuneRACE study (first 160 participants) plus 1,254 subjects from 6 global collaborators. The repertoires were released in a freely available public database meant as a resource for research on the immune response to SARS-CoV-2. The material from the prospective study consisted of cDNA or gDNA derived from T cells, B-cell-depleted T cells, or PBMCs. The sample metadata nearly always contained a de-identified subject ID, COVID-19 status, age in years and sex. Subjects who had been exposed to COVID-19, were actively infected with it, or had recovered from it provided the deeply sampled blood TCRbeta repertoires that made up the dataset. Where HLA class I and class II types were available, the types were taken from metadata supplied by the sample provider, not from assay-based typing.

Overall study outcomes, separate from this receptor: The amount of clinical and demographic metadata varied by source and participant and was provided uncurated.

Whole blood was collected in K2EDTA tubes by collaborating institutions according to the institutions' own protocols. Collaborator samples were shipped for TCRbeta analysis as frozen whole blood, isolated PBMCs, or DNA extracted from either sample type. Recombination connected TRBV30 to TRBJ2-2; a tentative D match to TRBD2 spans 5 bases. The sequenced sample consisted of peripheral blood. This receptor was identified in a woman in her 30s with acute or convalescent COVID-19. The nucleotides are TGTGCCTGCCCGCCGGGAACGAACACCGGGGAGCTGTTTTTT. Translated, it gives CACPPGTNTGELFF.